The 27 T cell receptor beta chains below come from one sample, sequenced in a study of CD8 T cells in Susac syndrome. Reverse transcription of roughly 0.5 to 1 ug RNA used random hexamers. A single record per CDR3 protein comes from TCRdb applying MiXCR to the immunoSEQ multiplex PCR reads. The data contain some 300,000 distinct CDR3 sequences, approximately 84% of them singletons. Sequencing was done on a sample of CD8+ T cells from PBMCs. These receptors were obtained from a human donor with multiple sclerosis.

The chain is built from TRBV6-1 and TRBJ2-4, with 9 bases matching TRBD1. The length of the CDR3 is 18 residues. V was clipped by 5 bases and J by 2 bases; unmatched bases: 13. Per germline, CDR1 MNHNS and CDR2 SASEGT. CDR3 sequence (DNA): TGTGCCAGCAGTCTCTATCCCGGACAGGGGTTGACCAAAAACATTCAGTACTTC. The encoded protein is CASSLYPGQGLTKNIQYF.

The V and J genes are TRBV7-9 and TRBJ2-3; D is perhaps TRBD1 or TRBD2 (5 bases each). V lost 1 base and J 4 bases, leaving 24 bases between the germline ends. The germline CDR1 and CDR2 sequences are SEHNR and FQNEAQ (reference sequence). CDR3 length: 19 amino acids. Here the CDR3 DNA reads TGTGCCAGCAGCTTAGTGGATTCCGGGGCTAGTTGGCTCCCAGATACGCAGTATTTT. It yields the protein CASSLVDSGASWLPDTQYF.

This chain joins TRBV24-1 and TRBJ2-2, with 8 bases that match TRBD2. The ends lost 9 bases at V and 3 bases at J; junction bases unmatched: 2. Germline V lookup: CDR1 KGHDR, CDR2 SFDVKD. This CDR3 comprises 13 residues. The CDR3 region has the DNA TGTGCCACCCAGCGGGAGTACACCGGGGAGCTGTTTTTT. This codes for CATQREYTGELFF.

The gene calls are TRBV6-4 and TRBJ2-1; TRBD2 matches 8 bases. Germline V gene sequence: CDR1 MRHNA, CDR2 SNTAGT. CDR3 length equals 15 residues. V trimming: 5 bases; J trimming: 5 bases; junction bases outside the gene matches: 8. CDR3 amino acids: CASSPSGRFHNEQFF. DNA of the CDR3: TGTGCCAGCAGTCCGAGCGGGAGATTCCACAATGAGCAGTTCTTC.

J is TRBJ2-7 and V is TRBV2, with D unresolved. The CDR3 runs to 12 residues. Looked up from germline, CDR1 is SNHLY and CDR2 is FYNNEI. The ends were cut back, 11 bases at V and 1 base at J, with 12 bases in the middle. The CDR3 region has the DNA TGTGCCGTTAAGCAGCAATCCTACGAGCAGTACTTC. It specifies CAVKQQSYEQYF.

As DNA, the CDR3 is TGTGCCAGCAGCCCTCTCCCCCAGGGGGCTAAGGGCTACACCTTC. Its protein is CASSPLPQGAKGYTF. This chain connects TRBV7-8 to TRBJ1-2; 8 bases are a match to TRBD1. There are 15 residues in the CDR3. The germline gives CDR1 SGHVS, CDR2 FQNEAQ. V trimming: 5 bases; J trimming: 8 bases; junction bases outside the gene matches: 13.

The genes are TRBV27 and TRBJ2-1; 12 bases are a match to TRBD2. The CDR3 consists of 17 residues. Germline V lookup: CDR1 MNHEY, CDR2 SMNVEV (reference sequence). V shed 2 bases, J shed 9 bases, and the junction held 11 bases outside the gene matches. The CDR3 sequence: CASSLLLAGGPEGEQFF. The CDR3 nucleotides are TGTGCCAGCAGTTTACTTCTAGCGGGAGGGCCGGAGGGTGAGCAGTTCTTC.

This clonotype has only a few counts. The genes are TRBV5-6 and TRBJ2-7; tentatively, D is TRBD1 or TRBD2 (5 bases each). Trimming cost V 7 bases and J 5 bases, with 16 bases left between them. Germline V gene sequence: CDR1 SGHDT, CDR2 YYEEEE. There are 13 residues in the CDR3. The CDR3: CASGDPGVDEQYF. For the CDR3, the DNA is TGTGCCAGCGGGGACCCGGGCGTAGACGAGCAGTACTTC.

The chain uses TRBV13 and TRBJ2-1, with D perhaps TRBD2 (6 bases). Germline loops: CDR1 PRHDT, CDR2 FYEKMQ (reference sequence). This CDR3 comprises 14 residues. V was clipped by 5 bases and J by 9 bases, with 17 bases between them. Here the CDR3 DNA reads TGTGCCAGCAGCCCGAAGGGACCGCGGGGTGAGCAGTTCTTC. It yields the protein CASSPKGPRGEQFF.

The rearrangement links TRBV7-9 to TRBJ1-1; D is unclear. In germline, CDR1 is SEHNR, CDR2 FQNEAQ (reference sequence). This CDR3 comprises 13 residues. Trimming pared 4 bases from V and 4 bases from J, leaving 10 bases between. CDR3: CASSSPLSTEAFF. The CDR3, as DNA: TGTGCCAGCAGCTCCCCGTTGAGCACTGAAGCTTTCTTT.

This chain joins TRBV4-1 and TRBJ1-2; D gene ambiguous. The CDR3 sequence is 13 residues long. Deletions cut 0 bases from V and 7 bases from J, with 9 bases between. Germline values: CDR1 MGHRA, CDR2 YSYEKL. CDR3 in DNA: TGCGCCAGCAGCCAAGATAATAGGAGTGGCTACACCTTC. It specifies CASSQDNRSGYTF.

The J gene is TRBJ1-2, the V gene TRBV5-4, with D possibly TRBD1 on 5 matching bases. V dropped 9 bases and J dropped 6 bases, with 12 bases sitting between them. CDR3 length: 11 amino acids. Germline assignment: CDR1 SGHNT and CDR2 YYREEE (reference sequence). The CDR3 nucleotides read TGTGCCATCGGGCAGGGACATGGCTACACCTTC. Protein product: CAIGQGHGYTF.

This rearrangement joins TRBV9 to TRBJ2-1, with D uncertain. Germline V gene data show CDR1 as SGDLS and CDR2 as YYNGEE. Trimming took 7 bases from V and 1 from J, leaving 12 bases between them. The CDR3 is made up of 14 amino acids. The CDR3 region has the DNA TGTGCCAGCCAGAACAGCGATTCCTACAATGAGCAGTTCTTC. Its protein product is CASQNSDSYNEQFF.

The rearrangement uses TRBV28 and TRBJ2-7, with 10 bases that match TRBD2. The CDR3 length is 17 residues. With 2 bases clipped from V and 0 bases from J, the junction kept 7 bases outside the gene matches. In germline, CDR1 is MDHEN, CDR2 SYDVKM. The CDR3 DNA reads TGTGCCAGCAGTTTAGGCCTAGCGGGAGAACCCTCCTACGAGCAGTACTTC. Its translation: CASSLGLAGEPSYEQYF.

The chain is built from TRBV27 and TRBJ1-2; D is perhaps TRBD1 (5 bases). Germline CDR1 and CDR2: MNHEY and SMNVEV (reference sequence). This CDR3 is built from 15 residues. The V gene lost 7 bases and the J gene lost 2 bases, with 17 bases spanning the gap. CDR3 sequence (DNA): TGTGCCAGCACTCTCGCAGGGTATTCGAACTATGGCTACACCTTC. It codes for CASTLAGYSNYGYTF.

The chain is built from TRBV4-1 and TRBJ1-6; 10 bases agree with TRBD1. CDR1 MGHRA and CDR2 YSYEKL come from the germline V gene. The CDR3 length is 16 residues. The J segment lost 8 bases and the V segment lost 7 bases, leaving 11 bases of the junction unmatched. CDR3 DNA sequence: TGCGCCAGCACCACCGTTCCGGGACAGGGGCATTCACCCCTCCACTTT. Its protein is CASTTVPGQGHSPLHF.

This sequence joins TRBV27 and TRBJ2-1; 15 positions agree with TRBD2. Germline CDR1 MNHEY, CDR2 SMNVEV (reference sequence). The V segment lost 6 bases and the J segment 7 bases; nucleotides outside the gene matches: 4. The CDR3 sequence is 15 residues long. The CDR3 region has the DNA TGTGCCAGCAGCCTAGGGACTAGCGGGAGGAATGAGCAGTTCTTC. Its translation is CASSLGTSGRNEQFF.

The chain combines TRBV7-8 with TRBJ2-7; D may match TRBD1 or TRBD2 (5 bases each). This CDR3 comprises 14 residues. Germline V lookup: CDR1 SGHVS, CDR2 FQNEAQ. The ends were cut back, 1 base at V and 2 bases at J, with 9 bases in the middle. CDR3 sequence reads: CASSLERGPYEQYF. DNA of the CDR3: TGTGCCAGCAGCTTAGAACGGGGCCCCTACGAGCAGTACTTC.

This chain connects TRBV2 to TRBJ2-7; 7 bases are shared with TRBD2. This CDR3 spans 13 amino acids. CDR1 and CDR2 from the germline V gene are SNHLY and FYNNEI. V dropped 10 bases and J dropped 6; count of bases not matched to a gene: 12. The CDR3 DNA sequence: TGTGCCATCGTGGGAGGGAGAAGGGGCGAGCAGTACTTC. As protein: CAIVGGRRGEQYF.

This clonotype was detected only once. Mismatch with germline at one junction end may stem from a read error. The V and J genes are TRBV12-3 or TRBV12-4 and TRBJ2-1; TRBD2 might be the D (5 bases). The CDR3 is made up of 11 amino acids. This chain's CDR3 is CASSLRGLVVF. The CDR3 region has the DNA TGTGCCAGCAGTTTACGAGGGTTAGTGGTCTTC.

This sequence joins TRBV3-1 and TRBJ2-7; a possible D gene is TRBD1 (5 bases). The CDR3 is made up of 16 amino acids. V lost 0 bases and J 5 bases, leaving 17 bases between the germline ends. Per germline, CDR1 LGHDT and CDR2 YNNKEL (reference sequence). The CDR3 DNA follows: TGTGCCAGCAGCCAAGAATCTTGGACAATGCCCCACGAGCAGTACTTC. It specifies CASSQESWTMPHEQYF.

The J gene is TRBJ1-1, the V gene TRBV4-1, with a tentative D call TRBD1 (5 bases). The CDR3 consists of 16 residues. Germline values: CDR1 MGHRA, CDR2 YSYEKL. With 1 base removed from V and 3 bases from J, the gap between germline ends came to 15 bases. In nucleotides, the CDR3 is TGCGCCAGCAGCCAAGGGCTCGGCAGGGAAGACACTGAAGCTTTCTTT. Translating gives CASSQGLGREDTEAFF.

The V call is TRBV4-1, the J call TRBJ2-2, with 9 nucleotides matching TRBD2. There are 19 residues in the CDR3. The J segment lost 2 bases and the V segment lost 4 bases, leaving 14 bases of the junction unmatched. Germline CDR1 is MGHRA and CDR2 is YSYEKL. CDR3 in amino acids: CASSLAGGPRLRNTGELFF. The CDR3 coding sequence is TGCGCCAGCAGCCTGGCGGGAGGGCCCCGGCTTCGAAACACCGGGGAGCTGTTTTTT.

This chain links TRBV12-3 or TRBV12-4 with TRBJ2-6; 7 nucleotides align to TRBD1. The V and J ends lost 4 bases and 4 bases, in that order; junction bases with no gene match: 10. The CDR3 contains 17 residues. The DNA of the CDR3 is TGTGCCAGCAGTTACTCGGGACAGAGTTGGGGGGCCAACGTCCTGACTTTC. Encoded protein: CASSYSGQSWGANVLTF.

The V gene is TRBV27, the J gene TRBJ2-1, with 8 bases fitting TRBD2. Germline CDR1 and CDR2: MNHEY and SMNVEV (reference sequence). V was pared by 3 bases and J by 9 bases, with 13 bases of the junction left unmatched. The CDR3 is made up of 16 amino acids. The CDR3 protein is CASSLLLAAGAGEQFF. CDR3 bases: TGTGCCAGCAGTTTGCTACTAGCGGCGGGGGCGGGTGAGCAGTTCTTC.

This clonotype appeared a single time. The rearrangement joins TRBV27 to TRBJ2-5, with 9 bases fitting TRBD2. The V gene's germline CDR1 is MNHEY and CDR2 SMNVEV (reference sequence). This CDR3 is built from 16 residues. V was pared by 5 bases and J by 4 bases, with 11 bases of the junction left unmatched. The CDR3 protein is CASSPGPAGGGETQYF. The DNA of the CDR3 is TGTGCCAGCAGTCCAGGTCCAGCGGGGGGAGGAGAGACCCAGTACTTC.

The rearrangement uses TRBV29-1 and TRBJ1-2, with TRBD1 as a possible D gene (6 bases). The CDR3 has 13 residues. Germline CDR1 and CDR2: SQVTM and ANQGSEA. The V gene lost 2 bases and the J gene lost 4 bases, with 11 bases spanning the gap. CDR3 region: CSVEIGQTYGYTF. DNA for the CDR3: TGCAGCGTTGAAATTGGACAGACCTATGGCTACACCTTC.